This T cell receptor beta chain originates from a study of T cells in Graves' hyperthyroidism and ophthalmopathy. The CDR3 runs to 14 residues. The V end was cut by 6 bases, the J end by 3 bases, with 15 bases between. The germline V gene has CDR1 MDHEN and CDR2 SYDVKM. TCR beta CDR3 sequences were amplified from RNA transcripts. A set of HTBI primers served as the primers for a first-round RT-PCR of the TCR CDR3. TCRdb recomputed calls from the multiplex PCR reads with MiXCR, one row per CDR3 protein. Found here are about 350,000 distinct CDR3 sequences, approximately 13% of them singletons; the top ten hold roughly 24%. Any patient presenting with uncontrolled infection, other autoimmune disease, pregnancy or lactation was left out. This clonotype was seen at least ten times.

The sequence came from a woman in her 30s with Graves' hyperthyroidism. The V call is TRBV28, the J call TRBJ2-7; tentatively, D is TRBD1 or TRBD2 (5 bases each). Input material: blood. The CDR3 DNA reads TGTGCCAGCAGACCTACGGGGCAGAACTACGAGCAGTACTTC. The encoded protein is CASRPTGQNYEQYF. Combining the CDR3 with reference TRBV28 and TRBJ2-7 gives the whole variable domain DVKVTQSSRYLVKRTGEKVFLECVQDMDHENMFWYRQDPGLGLRLIYFSYDVKMKEKGDIPEGYSVSREKKERFSLILESASTNQTSMYLCASRPTGQNYEQYFGPGTRLTVT.